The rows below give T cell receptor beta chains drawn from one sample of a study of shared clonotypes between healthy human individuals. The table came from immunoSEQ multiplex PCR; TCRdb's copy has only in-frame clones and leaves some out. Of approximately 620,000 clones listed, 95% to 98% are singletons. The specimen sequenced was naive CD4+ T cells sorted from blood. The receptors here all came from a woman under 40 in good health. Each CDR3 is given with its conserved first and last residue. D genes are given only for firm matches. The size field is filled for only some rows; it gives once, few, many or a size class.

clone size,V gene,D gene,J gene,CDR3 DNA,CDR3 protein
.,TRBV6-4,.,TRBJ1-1,TGTGCCAGCAGTGACGGGAGCGAAGCTTTCTTT,CASSDGSEAFF
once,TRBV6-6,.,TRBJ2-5,TGTGCCACCACTCAGGCGTCCTGGGAGACCCAGTACTTC,CATTQASWETQYF
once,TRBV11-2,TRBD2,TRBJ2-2,TGTGCCAGCAGCTTAGAGCCGGGACTAGCGGGAGTTCACGGGGAGCTGTTTTTT,CASSLEPGLAGVHGELFF
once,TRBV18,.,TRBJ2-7,TGTGCCAGCTCACCAATTCAGGGCTCCTACGAGCAGTACTTC,CASSPIQGSYEQYF
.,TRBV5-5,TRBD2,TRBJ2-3,TGTGCCAGCAGCGCCAGCGGGACTTCCGATACGCAGTATTTT,CASSASGTSDTQYF
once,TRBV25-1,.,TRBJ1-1,TGTGCCAGCAGTGCCCTACTTGGGGGCACTGAAGCTTTCTTT,CASSALLGGTEAFF
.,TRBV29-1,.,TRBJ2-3,TGCAGCGCACGTCCAGCGCAGGGCACAGATACGCAGTATTTT,CSARPAQGTDTQYF
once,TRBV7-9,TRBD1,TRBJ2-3,TGTGCCAGCAGTAACAGGGGGGTAGGAGATACGCAGTATTTT,CASSNRGVGDTQYF
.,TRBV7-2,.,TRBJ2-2,TGTGCCAGCAGCTTAGTGCGGGTTGGCGGGGAGCTGTTTTTT,CASSLVRVGGELFF
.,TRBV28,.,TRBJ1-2,TGTGCCAGCAGTTTGAATGTTCTCTATGGCTACACCTTC,CASSLNVLYGYTF
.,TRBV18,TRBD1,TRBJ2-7,TGTGCCAGCTCACCAAGGGGGACAGGGAAGGGGGCCGCAATGGGATACGAGCAGTACTTC,CASSPRGTGKGAAMGYEQYF
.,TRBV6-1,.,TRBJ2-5,TGTGCCAGCAGTGCCCTCAGGGCGGCCTGGAGCGGCGAGACCCAGTACTTC,CASSALRAAWSGETQYF
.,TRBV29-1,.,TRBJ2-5,TGCAGCGTTGCGAACCAGACAGTGTACCAAGAGACCCAGTACTTC,CSVANQTVYQETQYF
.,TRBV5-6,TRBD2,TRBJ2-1,TGTGCCAGCAGCTTCGGACTAGCGGGAGATCAGCGGAATGAGCAGTTCTTC,CASSFGLAGDQRNEQFF
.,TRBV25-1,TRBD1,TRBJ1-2,TGTGCCAGCAGCGGACAGGCCCACGGTGGCTACACCTTC,CASSGQAHGGYTF
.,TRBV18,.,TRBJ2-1,TGTGCCAGCTCACCACCGGCAACCTACAATGAGCAGTTCTTC,CASSPPATYNEQFF
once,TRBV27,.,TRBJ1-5,TGTGCCAGCAGTTTATGGCCATCTATTACCAATCAGCCCCAGCATTTT,CASSLWPSITNQPQHF
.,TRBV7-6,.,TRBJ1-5,TGTGCCAGCAGCTTATGGCAGGTTGGTCAGCCCCAGCATTTT,CASSLWQVGQPQHF
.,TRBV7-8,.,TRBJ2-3,TGTGCCAGCAGTTTAGGGAGCGGACACACAGATACGCAGTATTTT,CASSLGSGHTDTQYF
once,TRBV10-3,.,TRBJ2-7,TGTGCCATCAGCGGGACTCCCGAGGCAGCCGAGCAGTACTTC,CAISGTPEAAEQYF
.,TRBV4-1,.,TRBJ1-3,TGCGCCAGCAGCCAAGGAGGAGCCAACTCTGGAAACACCATATATTTT,CASSQGGANSGNTIYF
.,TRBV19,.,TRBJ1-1,TGTGCCAGTAGTCCGTGGGGGGGCACTGAAGCTTTCTTT,CASSPWGGTEAFF
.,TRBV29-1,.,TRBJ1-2,TGCAGCGTTCCGGAACTCTATGGCTACACCTTC,CSVPELYGYTF
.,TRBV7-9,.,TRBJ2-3,TGTGCCAGCAGAGGGACCGCCTTGGATACGCAGTATTTT,CASRGTALDTQYF
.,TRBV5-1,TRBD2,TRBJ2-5,TGCGCCAGCAGAAAGACTAGCTTGGAGACCCAGTACTTC,CASRKTSLETQYF
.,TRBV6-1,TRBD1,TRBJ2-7,TGTGCCAGCAGTGAAGCCGGGACAGGGTCTCGGGAGCAGTACTTC,CASSEAGTGSREQYF
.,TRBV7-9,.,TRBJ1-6,TGTGCCAGCGCGTTGGCCCGTTCACCCCTCCACTTT,CASALARSPLHF
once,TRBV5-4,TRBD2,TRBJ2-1,TGTGCCAGCAGCCGACTAGCGGGAGGGTACAATGAGCAGTTCTTC,CASSRLAGGYNEQFF
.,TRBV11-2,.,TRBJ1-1,TGTGCCAGCAGCTTAAACTTGGATGGGGGAGGCACTGAAGCTTTCTTT,CASSLNLDGGGTEAFF
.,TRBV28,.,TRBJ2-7,TGTGCCAGCACCTCAGGACAGTGGGTCCACGAGCAGTACTTC,CASTSGQWVHEQYF
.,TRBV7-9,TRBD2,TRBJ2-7,TGTGCCAGCAGCTTATTCGGTGGGGCGGGAGCTTCTTACGAGCAGTACTTC,CASSLFGGAGASYEQYF
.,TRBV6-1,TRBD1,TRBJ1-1,TGTGCCAGCAGGGGAGGTCAGGGGGGCACTGAAGCTTTCTTT,CASRGGQGGTEAFF
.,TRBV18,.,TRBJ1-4,TGTGCCAGCTCACGTCTAGGGCAGCATGAAAAACTGTTTTTT,CASSRLGQHEKLFF
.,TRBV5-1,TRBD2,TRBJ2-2,TGCGCCAGCACACCCGGACTAGCGGAAAACACCGGGGAGCTGTTTTTT,CASTPGLAENTGELFF
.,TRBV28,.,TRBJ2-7,TGTGCCACCTTTGAGGGACCCCGGGACGAGCAGTACTTC,CATFEGPRDEQYF
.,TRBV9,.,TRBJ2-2,TGTGCCAGCAGCGTAGCCGGTCCGCGTACCGGGGAGCTGTTTTTT,CASSVAGPRTGELFF
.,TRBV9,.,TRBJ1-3,TGTGCCAGCAGCGCCCAGATAACCTCTGGAAACACCATATATTTT,CASSAQITSGNTIYF
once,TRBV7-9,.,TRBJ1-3,TGTGCCAGCAGTTTACTTCCAAGTAGCTCTGGAAACACCATATATTTT,CASSLLPSSSGNTIYF
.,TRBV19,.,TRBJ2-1,TGTGCCAGTAGTACCCCCCCCGGGACCCGCCCGGGTGCCAACCATGAGCAGTTCTTC,CASSTPPGTRPGANHEQFF
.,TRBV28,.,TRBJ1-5,TGTGCCAGCAGTTCAGACGGGAATCAGCCCCAGCATTTT,CASSSDGNQPQHF
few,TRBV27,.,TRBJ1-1,TGTGCCAGCAGTCTTCGTAGGGTAGGGACTGAAGCTTTCTTT,CASSLRRVGTEAFF
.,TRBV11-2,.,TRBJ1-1,TGTGCCAGCAGCTTACAGGGGCCTGAAGCTTTCTTT,CASSLQGPEAFF
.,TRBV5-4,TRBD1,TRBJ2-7,TGTGCCAGCAGCTTGGGGGTCGGGACAGGGTACTCCTACGAGCAGTACTTC,CASSLGVGTGYSYEQYF
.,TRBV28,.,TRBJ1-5,TGTGCCAGCAGTGACGGGCCCCGGGGCAATCAGCCCCAGCATTTT,CASSDGPRGNQPQHF